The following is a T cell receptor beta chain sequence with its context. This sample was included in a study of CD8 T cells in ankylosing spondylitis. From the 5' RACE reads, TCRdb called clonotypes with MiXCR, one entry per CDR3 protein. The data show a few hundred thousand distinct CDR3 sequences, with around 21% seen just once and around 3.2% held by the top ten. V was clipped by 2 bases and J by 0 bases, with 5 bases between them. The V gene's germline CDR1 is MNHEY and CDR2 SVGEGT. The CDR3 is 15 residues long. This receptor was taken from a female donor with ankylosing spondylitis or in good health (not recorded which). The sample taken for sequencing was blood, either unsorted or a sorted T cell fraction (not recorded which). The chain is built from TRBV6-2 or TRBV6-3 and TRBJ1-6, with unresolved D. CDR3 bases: TGTGCCAGCAGTTACCGTGGCTCCTATAATTCACCCCTCCACTTT. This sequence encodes CASSYRGSYNSPLHF.